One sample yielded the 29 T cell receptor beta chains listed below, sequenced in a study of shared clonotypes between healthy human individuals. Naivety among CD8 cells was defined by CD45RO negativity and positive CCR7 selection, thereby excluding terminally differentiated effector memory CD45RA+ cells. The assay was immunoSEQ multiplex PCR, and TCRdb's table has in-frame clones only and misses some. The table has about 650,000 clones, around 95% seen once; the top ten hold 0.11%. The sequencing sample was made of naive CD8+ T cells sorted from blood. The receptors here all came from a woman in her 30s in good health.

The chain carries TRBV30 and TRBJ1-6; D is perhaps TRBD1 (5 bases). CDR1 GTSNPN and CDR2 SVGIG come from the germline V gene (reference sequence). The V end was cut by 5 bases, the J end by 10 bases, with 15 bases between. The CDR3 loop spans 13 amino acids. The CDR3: CAWSGGYPSPLHF. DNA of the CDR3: TGTGCCTGGTCGGGGGGGTATCCCTCACCCCTCCACTTT.

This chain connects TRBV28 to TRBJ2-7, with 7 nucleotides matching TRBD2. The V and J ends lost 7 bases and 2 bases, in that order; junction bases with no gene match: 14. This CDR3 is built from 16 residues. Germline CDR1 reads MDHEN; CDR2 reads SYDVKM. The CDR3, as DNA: TGTGCCAGCATTGGGCGTCCGGGACTACAACCCTACGAGCAGTACTTC. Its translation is CASIGRPGLQPYEQYF.

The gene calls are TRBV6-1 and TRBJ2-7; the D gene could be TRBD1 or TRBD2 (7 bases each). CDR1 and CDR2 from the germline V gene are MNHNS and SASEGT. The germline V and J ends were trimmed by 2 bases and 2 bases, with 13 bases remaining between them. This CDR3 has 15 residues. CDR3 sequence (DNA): TGTGCCAGCAGTGAATGGGCAGGGGGGGCCTACGAGCAGTACTTC. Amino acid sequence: CASSEWAGGAYEQYF.

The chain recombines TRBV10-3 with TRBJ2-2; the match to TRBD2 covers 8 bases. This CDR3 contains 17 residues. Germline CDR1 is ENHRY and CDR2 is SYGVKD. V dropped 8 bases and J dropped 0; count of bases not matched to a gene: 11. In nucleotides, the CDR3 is TGTGCCATCCCCTCAGGGAGTAGCGGGACGAACACCGGGGAGCTGTTTTTT. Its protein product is CAIPSGSSGTNTGELFF.

The CDR3 spells CASSLVFDTERAGELFF. The CDR3 nucleotides read TGTGCCAGCAGCTTAGTATTTGACACCGAGAGGGCCGGGGAGCTGTTTTTT. This sequence joins TRBV7-9 and TRBJ2-2; TRBD2 is a possible D gene (5 bases). V gave up 1 base and J gave up 6 bases, with 18 bases separating them. The germline V gene encodes CDR1 SEHNR and CDR2 FQNEAQ (reference sequence). The CDR3 runs to 17 residues.

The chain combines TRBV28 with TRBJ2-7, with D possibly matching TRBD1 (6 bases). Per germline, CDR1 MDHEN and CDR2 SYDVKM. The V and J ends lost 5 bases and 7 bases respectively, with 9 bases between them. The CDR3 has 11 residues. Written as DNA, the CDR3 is TGTGCCAGCAGTGTAGGACAGGAGCAGTACTTC. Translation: CASSVGQEQYF. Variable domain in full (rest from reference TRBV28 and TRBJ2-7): DVKVTQSSRYLVKRTGEKVFLECVQDMDHENMFWYRQDPGLGLRLIYFSYDVKMKEKGDIPEGYSVSREKKERFSLILESASTNQTSMYLCASSVGQEQYFGPGTRLTVT.

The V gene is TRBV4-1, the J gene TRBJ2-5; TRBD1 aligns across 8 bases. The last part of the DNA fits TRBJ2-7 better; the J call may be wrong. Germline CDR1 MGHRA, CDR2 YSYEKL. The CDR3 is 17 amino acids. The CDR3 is CASSPYVLTGAIHEQYF. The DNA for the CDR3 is TGCGCCAGCAGCCCCTACGTTTTGACAGGGGCCATCCACGAGCAGTACTTC.

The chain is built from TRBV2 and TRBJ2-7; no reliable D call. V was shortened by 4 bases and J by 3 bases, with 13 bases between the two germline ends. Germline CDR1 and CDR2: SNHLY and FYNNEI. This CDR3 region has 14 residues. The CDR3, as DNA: TGTGCCAGCAGTGGTGGCGGATTTCTCTACGAGCAGTACTTC. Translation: CASSGGGFLYEQYF.

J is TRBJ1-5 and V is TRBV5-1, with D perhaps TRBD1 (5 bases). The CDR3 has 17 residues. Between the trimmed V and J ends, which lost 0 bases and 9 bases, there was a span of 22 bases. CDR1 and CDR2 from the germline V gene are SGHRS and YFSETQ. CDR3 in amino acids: CASSLGREALAIGPQHF. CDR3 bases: TGCGCCAGCAGCTTGGGCAGGGAGGCCCTAGCAATCGGGCCCCAGCATTTT. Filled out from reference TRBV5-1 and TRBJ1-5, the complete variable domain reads KAGVTQTPRYLIKTRGQQVTLSCSPISGHRSVSWYQQTPGQGLQFLFEYFSETQRNKGNFPGRFSGRQFSNSRSEMNVSTLELGDSALYLCASSLGREALAIGPQHFGDGTRLSIL.

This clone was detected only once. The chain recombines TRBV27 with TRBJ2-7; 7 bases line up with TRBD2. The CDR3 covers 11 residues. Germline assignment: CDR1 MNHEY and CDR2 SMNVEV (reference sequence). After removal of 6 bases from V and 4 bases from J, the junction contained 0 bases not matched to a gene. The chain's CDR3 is CASRGGYEQYF. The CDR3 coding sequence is TGTGCCAGCAGGGGGGGGTACGAGCAGTACTTC.

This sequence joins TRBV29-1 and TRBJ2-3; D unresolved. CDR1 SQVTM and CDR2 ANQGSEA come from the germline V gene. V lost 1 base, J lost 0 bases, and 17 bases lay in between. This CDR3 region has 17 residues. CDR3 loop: CSVEGPYLKASTDTQYF. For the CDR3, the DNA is TGCAGCGTTGAAGGCCCCTATTTAAAAGCTAGCACAGATACGCAGTATTTT.

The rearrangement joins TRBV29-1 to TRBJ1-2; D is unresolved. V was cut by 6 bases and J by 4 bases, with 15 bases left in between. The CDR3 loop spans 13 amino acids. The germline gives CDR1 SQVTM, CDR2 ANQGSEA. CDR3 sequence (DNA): TGCAGCGTGGCGGCCCTGGCTGGCTATGGCTACACCTTC. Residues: CSVAALAGYGYTF. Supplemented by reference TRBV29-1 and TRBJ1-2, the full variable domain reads SAVISQKPSRDICQRGTSLTIQCQVDSQVTMMFWYRQQPGQSLTLIATANQGSEATYESGFVIDKFPISRPNLTFSTLTVSNMSPEDSSIYLCSVAALAGYGYTFGSGTRLTVV.

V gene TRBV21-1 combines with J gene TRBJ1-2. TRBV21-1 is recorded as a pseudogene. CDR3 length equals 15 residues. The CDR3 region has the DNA TGTGCCAGCAGCAAAAGTTCGCCGGCAGAGAATGGCTACACCTTC. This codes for CASSKSSPAENGYTF.

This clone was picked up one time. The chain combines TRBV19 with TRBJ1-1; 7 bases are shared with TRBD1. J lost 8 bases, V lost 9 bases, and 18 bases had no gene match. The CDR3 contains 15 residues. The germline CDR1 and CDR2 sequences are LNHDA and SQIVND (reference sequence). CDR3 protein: CASYRGPVEGSEAFF. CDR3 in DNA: TGTGCCAGCTACAGGGGCCCGGTTGAGGGCTCCGAAGCTTTCTTT.

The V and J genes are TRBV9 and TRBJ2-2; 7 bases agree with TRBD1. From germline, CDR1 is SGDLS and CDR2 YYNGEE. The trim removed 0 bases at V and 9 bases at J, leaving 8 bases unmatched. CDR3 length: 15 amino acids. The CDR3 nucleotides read TGTGCCAGCAGCGTAGGGGACAGAATGGCGAGGGAGCTGTTTTTT. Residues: CASSVGDRMARELFF.

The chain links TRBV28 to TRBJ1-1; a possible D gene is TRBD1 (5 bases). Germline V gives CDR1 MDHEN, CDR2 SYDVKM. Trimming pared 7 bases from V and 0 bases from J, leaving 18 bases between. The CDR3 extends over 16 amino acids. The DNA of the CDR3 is TGTGCCAGCACCCTATATCAGGGATCCATGAACACTGAAGCTTTCTTT. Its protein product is CASTLYQGSMNTEAFF.

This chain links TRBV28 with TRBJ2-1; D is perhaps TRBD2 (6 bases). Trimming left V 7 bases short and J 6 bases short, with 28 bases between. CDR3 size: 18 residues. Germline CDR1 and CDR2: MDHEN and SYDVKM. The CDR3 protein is CASNSIQVPREMINEQFF. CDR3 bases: TGTGCCAGCAATTCTATCCAGGTGCCACGGGAGATGATCAATGAGCAGTTCTTC.

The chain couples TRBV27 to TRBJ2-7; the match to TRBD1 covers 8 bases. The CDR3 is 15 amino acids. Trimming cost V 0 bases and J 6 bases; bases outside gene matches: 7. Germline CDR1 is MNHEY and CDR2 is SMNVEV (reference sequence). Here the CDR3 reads CASSLSGQGGGEQYF. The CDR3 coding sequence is TGTGCCAGCAGTTTATCCGGACAGGGTGGGGGCGAGCAGTACTTC.

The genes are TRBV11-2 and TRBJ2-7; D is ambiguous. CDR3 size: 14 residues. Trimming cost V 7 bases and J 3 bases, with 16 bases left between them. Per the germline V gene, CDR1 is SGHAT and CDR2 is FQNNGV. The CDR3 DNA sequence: TGTGCCAGCACAGGTGCAGCCGATAACTACGAGCAGTACTTC. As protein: CASTGAADNYEQYF.

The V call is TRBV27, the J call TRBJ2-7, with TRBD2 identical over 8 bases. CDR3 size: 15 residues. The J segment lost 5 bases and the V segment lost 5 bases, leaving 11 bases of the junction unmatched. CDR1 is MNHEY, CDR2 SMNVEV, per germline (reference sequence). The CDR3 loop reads CASSPTSGVGHEQYF. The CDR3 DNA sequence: TGTGCCAGCAGTCCTACTAGCGGAGTCGGCCACGAGCAGTACTTC.

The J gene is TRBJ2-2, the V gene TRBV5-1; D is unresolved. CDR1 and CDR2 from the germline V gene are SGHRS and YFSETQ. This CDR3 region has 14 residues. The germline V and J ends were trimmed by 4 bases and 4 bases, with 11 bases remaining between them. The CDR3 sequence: CASSHLAPTGELFF. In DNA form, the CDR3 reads TGCGCCAGCAGCCATCTTGCCCCCACCGGGGAGCTGTTTTTT.

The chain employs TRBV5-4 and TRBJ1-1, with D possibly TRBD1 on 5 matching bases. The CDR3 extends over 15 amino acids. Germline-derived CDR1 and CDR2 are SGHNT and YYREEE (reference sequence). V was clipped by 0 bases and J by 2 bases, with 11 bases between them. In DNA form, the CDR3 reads TGTGCCAGCAGCTTGGTAAGGGGAGATAACACTGAAGCTTTCTTT. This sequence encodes CASSLVRGDNTEAFF.

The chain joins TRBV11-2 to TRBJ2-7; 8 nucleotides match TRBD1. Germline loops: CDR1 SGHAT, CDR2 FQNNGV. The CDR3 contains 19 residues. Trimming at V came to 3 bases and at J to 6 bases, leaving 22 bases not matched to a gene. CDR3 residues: CASSFKVHAGATGGIEQYF. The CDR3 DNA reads TGTGCCAGCAGCTTTAAGGTGCACGCAGGGGCCACAGGGGGAATCGAGCAGTACTTC.

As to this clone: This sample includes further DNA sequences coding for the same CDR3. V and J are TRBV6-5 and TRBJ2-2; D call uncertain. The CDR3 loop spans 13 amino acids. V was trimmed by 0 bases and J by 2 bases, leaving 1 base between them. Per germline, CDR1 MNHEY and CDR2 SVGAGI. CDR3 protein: CASSYSNTGELFF. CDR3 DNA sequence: TGTGCCAGCAGTTACTCCAACACCGGGGAGCTGTTTTTT.

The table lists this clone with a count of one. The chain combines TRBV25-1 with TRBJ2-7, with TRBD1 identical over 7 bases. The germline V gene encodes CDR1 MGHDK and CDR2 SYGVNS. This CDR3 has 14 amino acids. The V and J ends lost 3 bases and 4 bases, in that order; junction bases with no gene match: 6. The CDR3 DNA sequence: TGTGCCAGCAGTGACCTGGGACAGTTATACGAGCAGTACTTC. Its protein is CASSDLGQLYEQYF.

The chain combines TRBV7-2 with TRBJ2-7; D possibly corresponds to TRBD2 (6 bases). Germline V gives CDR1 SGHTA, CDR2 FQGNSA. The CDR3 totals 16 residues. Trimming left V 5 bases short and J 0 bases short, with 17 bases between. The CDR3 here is CASSQIAGISSYEQYF. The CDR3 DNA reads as TGTGCCAGCAGCCAAATTGCGGGGATCAGCTCCTACGAGCAGTACTTC. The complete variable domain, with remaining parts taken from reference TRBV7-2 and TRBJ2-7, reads GAGVSQSPSNKVTEKGKDVELRCDPISGHTALYWYRQSLGQGLEFLIYFQGNSAPDKSGLPSDRFSAERTGGSVSTLTIQRTQQEDSAVYLCASSQIAGISSYEQYFGPGTRLTVT.

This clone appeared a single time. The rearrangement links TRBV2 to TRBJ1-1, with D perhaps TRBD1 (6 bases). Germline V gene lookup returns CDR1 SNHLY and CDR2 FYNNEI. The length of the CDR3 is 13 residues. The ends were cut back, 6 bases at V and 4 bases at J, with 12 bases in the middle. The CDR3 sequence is CASRQGVGTEAFF. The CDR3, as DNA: TGTGCCAGCAGACAGGGAGTGGGCACTGAAGCTTTCTTT.

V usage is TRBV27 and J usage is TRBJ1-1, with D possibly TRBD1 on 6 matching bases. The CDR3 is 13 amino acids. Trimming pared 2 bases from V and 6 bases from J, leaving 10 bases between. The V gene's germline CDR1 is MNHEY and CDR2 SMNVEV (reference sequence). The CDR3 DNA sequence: TGTGCCAGCAGTTTAGTAGGGGGGCCTGAAGCTTTCTTT. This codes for CASSLVGGPEAFF.

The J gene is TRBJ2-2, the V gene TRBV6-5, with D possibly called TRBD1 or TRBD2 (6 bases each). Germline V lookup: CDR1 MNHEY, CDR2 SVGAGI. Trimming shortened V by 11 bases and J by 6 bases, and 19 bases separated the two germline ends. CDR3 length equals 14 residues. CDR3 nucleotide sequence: TGTGCCGTGGGGGGACAAAAGGGAGCCGGGGAGCTGTTTTTT. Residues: CAVGGQKGAGELFF.